A selection of T cell receptor beta chains follows, all from one sample in a study of neurological immune-mediated disorders. One entry per CDR3 protein, called by TCRdb with MiXCR from the 5' RACE reads. Among under 60,000 distinct CDR3 sequences, about 15% were seen once, and the ten largest hold 3.5% to 4.5%. The source material was PBMCs. These TCRs come from a man aged 55 to 70 in good health. The CDR3 runs from the conserved cysteine through the conserved F or W. D genes are given only for firm matches. Not all rows give a size; the values are once, few, many and, for expanded clones, a class.

>-|TRBV4-1|many|TRBJ2-3
CASSQDWRVTDTQYF
TGCGCCAGCAGCCAAGATTGGCGGGTCACAGATACGCAGTATTTT
>TRBD1|TRBV7-2|many|TRBJ2-7
CASSWAGGSYEQYF
TGTGCCAGCAGCTGGGCAGGGGGCAGCTACGAGCAGTACTTC
>-|TRBV2|once|TRBJ1-1
CASSDGGEGDTEAFF
TGTGCCAGCAGTGACGGGGGGGAAGGAGACACTGAAGCTTTCTTT
>TRBD1|TRBV6-2/TRBV6-3|few|TRBJ2-2
CASRTGGQGRSGELFF
TGTGCCAGCAGAACTGGGGGACAGGGGAGGAGCGGGGAGCTGTTTTTT
>-|TRBV10-3|many|TRBJ2-7
CAISQPKAGSYEQYF
TGTGCCATCAGCCAGCCTAAGGCAGGCTCCTACGAGCAGTACTTC
>TRBD2|TRBV3-1|many|TRBJ2-2
CASSQDPTGLAGTGELFF
TGTGCCAGCAGCCAAGATCCTACGGGACTAGCGGGCACCGGGGAGCTGTTTTTT
>-|TRBV19|-|TRBJ1-2
CASGPEGGRYGYTF
TGTGCCAGTGGACCGGAAGGGGGTCGCTATGGCTACACCTTC
>-|TRBV27|many|TRBJ1-5
CASSLGARQPQHF
TGTGCCAGCAGCCTTGGGGCAAGGCAGCCCCAGCATTTT
>-|TRBV7-3|many|TRBJ1-6
CASSLTLESPLHF
TGTGCCAGCAGCTTAACGTTAGAATCACCCCTCCACTTT
>-|TRBV6-5|many|TRBJ2-2
CASSQSTTPGELFF
TGTGCCAGCAGCCAGTCAACAACACCCGGGGAGCTGTTTTTT
>-|TRBV20-1|-|TRBJ2-1
CSATGHLGNEQFF
TGCAGTGCCACGGGACACCTGGGGAATGAGCAGTTCTTC
>-|TRBV9|many|TRBJ1-6
CASSPHRQSSYNSPLHF
TGTGCCAGCAGCCCCCACAGGCAGAGCTCCTATAATTCACCCCTCCACTTT
>-|TRBV4-2|-|TRBJ2-7
CASSQEGPSYEQYF
TGTGCCAGCAGCCAAGAGGGTCCATCCTACGAGCAGTACTTC
>-|TRBV5-8|many|TRBJ2-3
CASSLEQGGTDTQYF
TGTGCCAGCAGCTTGGAACAGGGCGGGACAGATACGCAGTATTTT
>-|TRBV12-3/TRBV12-4|many|TRBJ2-2
CASSLLRGTGELFF
TGTGCCAGCAGTCTGTTACGGGGAACCGGGGAGCTGTTTTTT
>-|TRBV7-9|-|TRBJ2-3
CSSSLGDSTDTQYF
TGTTCCAGCAGCTTAGGAGATAGCACAGATACGCAGTATTTT
>-|TRBV29-1|-|TRBJ1-4
CSVEGGGEKLFF
TGCAGCGTTGAAGGCGGGGGGGAAAAACTGTTTTTT
>-|TRBV6-5|many|TRBJ2-5
CASSRENQETQYF
TGTGCCAGCAGTCGGGAGAATCAAGAGACCCAGTACTTC
>-|TRBV7-2|few|TRBJ2-1
CASRVGGGSSYNEQFF
TGTGCCAGCAGGGTGGGGGGCGGAAGCTCCTACAATGAGCAGTTCTTC
>-|TRBV10-3|many|TRBJ2-7
CAISESTGRTSYEQYF
TGTGCCATCAGTGAGTCCACGGGGAGGACCTCCTACGAGCAGTACTTC
>TRBD1|TRBV7-3|-|TRBJ2-7
CASGQGPGGQYF
TGTGCCAGCGGACAGGGCCCCGGCGGGCAGTACTTC
>-|TRBV10-3|-|TRBJ2-7
CAISERGRGGTYEQYF
TGTGCCATCAGTGAGAGGGGCAGGGGGGGAACCTACGAGCAGTACTTC
>TRBD2|TRBV7-2|-|TRBJ2-3
CANNLAGYNTDTQYF
TGTGCCAACAACTTAGCGGGGTATAACACAGATACGCAGTATTTT
>-|TRBV6-6|once|TRBJ2-7
CASSTASSYEQYF
TGTGCCAGCAGCACGGCGTCTTCCTACGAGCAGTACTTC
>-|TRBV7-2|-|TRBJ2-1
CASSPGRGGSSYNEQFF
TGTGCCAGCAGCCCCGGGCGGGGCGGTAGCTCCTACAATGAGCAGTTCTTC
>TRBD2|TRBV10-3|many|TRBJ2-1
CAISTGLANNEQFF
TGTGCCATCAGTACCGGACTAGCGAACAATGAGCAGTTCTTC
>-|TRBV4-1|many|TRBJ1-1
CASSQEGRMNTEAFF
TGCGCCAGCAGCCAAGAAGGACGGATGAACACTGAAGCTTTCTTT
>TRBD2|TRBV20-1|many|TRBJ2-1
CSAREQTSGYNEQFF
TGCAGTGCTAGAGAGCAGACTAGCGGCTACAATGAGCAGTTCTTC
>TRBD2|TRBV7-2|-|TRBJ2-1
CASSRTSGRAYNEHFF
TGTGCCAGCAGCAGGACTAGCGGGAGGGCCTACAATGAGCATTTCTTC
>-|TRBV15|few|TRBJ2-7
CATSRVPPDKYF
TGTGCCACCAGCAGAGTCCCACCGGATAAGTACTTC
>-|TRBV4-2|many|TRBJ1-1
CASSVLSNTEAFF
TGTGCCAGCAGCGTCCTGTCGAACACTGAAGCTTTCTTT
>TRBD2|TRBV6-1|many|TRBJ2-1
CASSERLAGAPYNEQFF
TGTGCCAGCAGTGAACGTCTAGCGGGAGCTCCTTACAATGAGCAGTTCTTC
>-|TRBV16|-|TRBJ1-4
CASSQWTNEKLFF
TGTGCCAGTAGCCAGTGGACTAATGAAAAACTGTTTTTT
>TRBD2|TRBV10-2|many|TRBJ2-5
CASSESGGLRPQETQYF
TGCGCCAGCAGTGAGTCGGGGGGACTAAGGCCCCAAGAGACCCAGTACTTC
>-|TRBV6-5|medium-sized|TRBJ2-1
CASSSLGSYNEQFF
TGTGCCAGCAGTTCACTAGGCTCCTACAATGAGCAGTTCTTC
>-|TRBV3-1|-|TRBJ2-1
CASSRDRSVQFF
TGTGCCAGCAGCAGGGATCGGAGTGTGCAGTTCTTC
>TRBD2|TRBV10-3|many|TRBJ2-1
CAIMEREGRNEQFF
TGTGCCATCATGGAGCGGGAGGGCCGTAATGAGCAGTTCTTC
>TRBD2|TRBV5-1|many|TRBJ2-7
CASSLARTSGRGEQYF
TGCGCCAGCAGCTTGGCCAGGACTAGCGGGAGAGGCGAGCAGTACTTC
>TRBD2|TRBV11-2|many|TRBJ2-1
CASSLYTSGIANEQFF
TGTGCCAGCAGCTTATACACTAGCGGGATCGCGAATGAGCAGTTCTTC
>TRBD2|TRBV9|many|TRBJ2-3
CASSRPTSGSTDTQYF
TGTGCCAGCAGCCGACCGACTAGCGGGAGTACAGATACGCAGTATTTT
>-|TRBV29-1|many|TRBJ2-1
CSVVGQYNEQFF
TGCAGCGTTGTAGGTCAGTACAATGAGCAGTTCTTC
>-|TRBV14|-|TRBJ2-3
CASSHSLGRPGSTDTQYF
TGTGCCAGCAGCCATAGTCTGGGCCGACCGGGAAGCACAGATACGCAGTATTTT
>-|TRBV5-1|many|TRBJ1-1
CASRPHRDGNTEAFF
TGCGCCAGCAGACCTCACAGGGACGGGAACACTGAAGCTTTCTTT
>TRBD1|TRBV15|many|TRBJ1-5
CATSSPRGPNQPQHF
TGTGCCACCAGCAGTCCTAGGGGGCCCAATCAGCCCCAGCATTTT
>-|TRBV18|few|TRBJ1-3
CASSPTWTETSGNTIYF
TGTGCCAGCTCACCCACCTGGACCGAGACCTCTGGAAACACCATATATTTT
>-|TRBV4-1|many|TRBJ2-7
CASSQQIRGALSYEQYF
TGCGCCAGCAGCCAACAAATAAGGGGGGCCCTCTCCTACGAGCAGTACTTC
>TRBD1|TRBV12-3/TRBV12-4|-|TRBJ1-5
CASSLGFGQVRGQPQHF
TGTGCCAGCAGTTTAGGGTTTGGACAGGTAAGGGGTCAGCCCCAGCATTTT